These 27 T cell receptor beta chains were all obtained from the same sample, sequenced in a study of Ad26.COV2.S vaccination and SARS-CoV-2 variants. Here immunoSEQ multiplex PCR was the method, and the copy in TCRdb shows in-frame clones only, minus some. The table records over 110,000 clones, 80% to 90% of them present only once. The material sequenced was peripheral blood, taken after recovery from COVID-19. The receptors were sampled from a human donor who had recovered from COVID-19.

J is TRBJ2-1 and V is TRBV27; 8 bases line up with TRBD1. V lost 6 bases and J lost 2; bases outside the gene matches: 6. The germline V gene encodes CDR1 MNHEY and CDR2 SMNVEV (reference sequence). The CDR3 loop spans 15 amino acids. CDR3 in DNA: TGTGCCAGCAGCAGGGGGCCCATCGCCTACAATGAGCAGTTCTTC. It yields the protein CASSRGPIAYNEQFF.

CDR3 nucleotides: TGTGCCAGTAGTGGGCCTAGCGGGGGCACAGATACGCAGTATTTT. Amino acids: CASSGPSGGTDTQYF. The chain employs TRBV19 and TRBJ2-3; 9 bases line up with TRBD2. The CDR3 contains 15 residues. CDR1 LNHDA and CDR2 SQIVND come from the germline V gene (reference sequence). V gave up 5 bases and J gave up 1 base; unmatched junction bases: 4.

CDR3 in amino acids: CASSLRRVNYGYTF. DNA for the CDR3: TGTGCCAGCAGTTTACGCAGGGTTAACTATGGCTACACCTTC. V and J are TRBV28 and TRBJ1-2; a weak D match, TRBD1 (5 bases). CDR1 is MDHEN and CDR2 is SYDVKM in the germline V gene. The CDR3 length is 14 residues. Trimming shortened V by 2 bases and J by 1 base, and 8 bases separated the two germline ends.

This clone was recorded many times. V usage is TRBV9 and J usage is TRBJ1-2; D is unclear. V dropped 3 bases and J dropped 8 bases, with 8 bases sitting between them. The germline V gene has CDR1 SGDLS and CDR2 YYNGEE. The CDR3 is 11 residues long. DNA for the CDR3: TGTGCCAGCAGCGGAGCCAAAGGCTACACCTTC. Translated, it gives CASSGAKGYTF.

The chain has TRBV6-2 or TRBV6-3 and TRBJ2-4, with TRBD2 matching 8 bases. V shed 2 bases, J shed 8 bases, and the junction held 17 bases outside the gene matches. Germline loops: CDR1 MNHEY, CDR2 SVGEGT. This CDR3 is built from 18 residues. CDR3 in amino acids: CASSYPILAGGRGYIQYF. The DNA of the CDR3 is TGTGCCAGCAGTTACCCAATCTTGGCGGGGGGCCGGGGGTACATTCAGTACTTC.

The chain carries TRBV7-2 and TRBJ1-5; TRBD1 matches at 7 bases. V trimming: 5 bases; J trimming: 4 bases; junction bases outside the gene matches: 5. CDR1 and CDR2 (germline): SGHTA, FQGNSA. The CDR3 consists of 14 residues. The CDR3 nucleotides read TGTGCCAGCAGCGTGGGACAGCTAAATCAGCCCCAGCATTTT. Its translation: CASSVGQLNQPQHF.

This clone was detected once. This rearrangement joins TRBV15 to TRBJ2-1; 7 bases map to TRBD2. Germline CDR1 LNHNV, CDR2 YYDKDF (reference sequence). This CDR3 region has 15 residues. Trimming took 9 bases from V and 0 from J; bases not matched to a gene: 8. In DNA form, the CDR3 reads TGTGCCACAGGGGAGGGAATAAGCTCCTACAATGAGCAGTTCTTC. Amino acids: CATGEGISSYNEQFF.

This chain connects TRBV27 to TRBJ2-1; TRBD1 agrees at 10 bases. Germline CDR1 MNHEY, CDR2 SMNVEV (reference sequence). The CDR3 covers 15 residues. V was pared by 5 bases and J by 5 bases, with 6 bases of the junction left unmatched. The CDR3 nucleotides read TGTGCCAGCAGTACGGGACAGGGGAGGGACAATGAGCAGTTCTTC. Translation gives CASSTGQGRDNEQFF.

This chain joins TRBV28 and TRBJ2-5; 10 bases are a match to TRBD1. Germline V CDR1 and CDR2: MDHEN, SYDVKM. The CDR3 covers 20 residues. The V and J ends lost 2 bases and 6 bases, in that order; junction bases with no gene match: 21. In DNA, the CDR3 is TGTGCCAGCAGTTTACTTGGGACAGGGGACGAGTTTGGTCGGGGAAAGACCCAGTACTTC. Its translation is CASSLLGTGDEFGRGKTQYF.

The CDR3 region is CASSSRTYSNQPQHF. Here the CDR3 DNA reads TGTGCCAGCAGCTCTCGGACATATAGCAATCAGCCCCAGCATTTT. The V call is TRBV7-6, the J call TRBJ1-5; weak D call: TRBD1 (5 bases). Between the trimmed V and J ends, which lost 4 bases and 0 bases, there was a span of 10 bases. This CDR3 region has 15 residues. Germline values: CDR1 SGHVS, CDR2 FNYEAQ.

The chain links TRBV30 to TRBJ1-2; 7 positions match TRBD1. The CDR3 loop spans 13 amino acids. CDR1 is GTSNPN and CDR2 is SVGIG in the germline V gene (reference sequence). V dropped 2 bases and J dropped 4; count of bases not matched to a gene: 4. CDR3 in amino acids: CAWSPTGLYGYTF. CDR3 DNA sequence: TGTGCCTGGAGTCCGACAGGGCTCTATGGCTACACCTTC.

CDR3 residues: CAWRQGTAGNTIYF. CDR3 bases: TGTGCCTGGAGACAGGGGACTGCTGGAAACACCATATATTTT. The rearrangement links TRBV30 to TRBJ1-3; TRBD1 matches 7 bases. This CDR3 is 14 amino acids long. Germline CDR1 is GTSNPN and CDR2 is SVGIG (reference sequence). V shed 3 bases, J shed 2 bases, and the junction held 4 bases outside the gene matches.

This clone was picked up a small number of times. The J gene is TRBJ2-1, the V gene TRBV29-1; D gene unclear. This CDR3 comprises 9 residues. V lost 7 bases to trimming and J lost 10 bases, with 8 bases between them. Germline CDR1 is SQVTM and CDR2 is ANQGSEA. Here the CDR3 reads CSAEREQFF. For the CDR3, the DNA is TGCAGCGCGGAGAGGGAGCAGTTCTTC.

V gene TRBV5-1 combines with J gene TRBJ1-2; 9 bases line up with TRBD1. Losses at the gene ends were 3 bases for V and 8 bases for J; bases not matched to a gene: 14. Germline lookup yields CDR1 SGHRS and CDR2 YFSETQ. This CDR3 comprises 16 residues. The CDR3 loop is CASSSNPGQGLEGYTF. In DNA, the CDR3 is TGCGCCAGCAGCTCTAATCCGGGACAGGGTTTAGAAGGCTACACCTTC.

The V gene is TRBV5-4, the J gene TRBJ2-7; D call uncertain. This CDR3 is built from 14 residues. Germline V gene sequence: CDR1 SGHNT, CDR2 YYREEE (reference sequence). V lost 2 bases and J 2 bases, leaving 11 bases between the germline ends. Here the CDR3 reads CASSFQDRTYEQYF. As DNA, the CDR3 is TGTGCCAGCAGCTTCCAGGACCGCACCTACGAGCAGTACTTC.

The chain employs TRBV15 and TRBJ1-2; D unresolved. This CDR3 comprises 12 residues. Germline V CDR1 and CDR2: LNHNV, YYDKDF (reference sequence). Between the trimmed V and J ends, which lost 0 bases and 8 bases, there was a span of 7 bases. In DNA form, the CDR3 reads TGTGCCACCAGCAGAGATTCTCGGGGCTACACCTTC. As protein: CATSRDSRGYTF.

This clone was found once. This rearrangement joins TRBV19 to TRBJ1-1, with a weak D call TRBD1 (5 bases). This CDR3 has 13 amino acids. Trimming removed 5 bases at V and 1 base at J, with 8 bases between. Germline lookup yields CDR1 LNHDA and CDR2 SQIVND (reference sequence). The CDR3 is CASSWDGNTEAFF. Written as DNA, the CDR3 is TGTGCCAGTAGTTGGGACGGGAACACTGAAGCTTTCTTT.

The J gene is TRBJ1-4, the V gene TRBV5-6; maybe TRBD1 (5 bases). V was shortened by 2 bases and J by 6 bases, with 11 bases between the two germline ends. There are 14 residues in the CDR3. Germline V gene data show CDR1 as SGHDT and CDR2 as YYEEEE. CDR3 in DNA: TGTGCCAGCAGCTTTGGGACGAGTTATGAAAAACTGTTTTTT. Translation gives CASSFGTSYEKLFF.

This clone was detected a few times. This sequence joins TRBV6-2 or TRBV6-3 and TRBJ1-5; weak D call: TRBD1 (5 bases). Trimming removed 4 bases at V and 4 bases at J, with 17 bases between. The germline V gene encodes CDR1 MNHEY and CDR2 SVGEGT. The CDR3 spans 16 residues. CDR3 nucleotides: TGTGCCAGCAGTTCCGGGACTCAGGGCGGAAATCAGCCCCAGCATTTT. It codes for CASSSGTQGGNQPQHF.

The chain uses TRBV4-3 and TRBJ2-1, with D possibly being TRBD1 or TRBD2 (5 bases each). The CDR3 covers 20 residues. The germline gives CDR1 LGHNA, CDR2 YSLEER. Trimming shortened V by 2 bases and J by 0 bases, and 23 bases separated the two germline ends. The CDR3 loop reads CASSQRYYPVRDGSYNEQFF. The CDR3 DNA reads TGCGCCAGCAGCCAACGATACTACCCTGTCCGGGACGGCTCCTACAATGAGCAGTTCTTC.

The chain recombines TRBV5-1 with TRBJ2-1, with D unresolved. With 0 bases removed from V and 7 bases from J, the gap between germline ends came to 14 bases. The V gene's germline CDR1 is SGHRS and CDR2 YFSETQ. The CDR3 sequence is 15 residues long. The CDR3 loop reads CASSLELPLRNEQFF. The CDR3, as DNA: TGCGCCAGCAGCTTGGAACTCCCGCTGCGTAATGAGCAGTTCTTC.

V usage is TRBV5-5 and J usage is TRBJ1-5; D gene ambiguous. The CDR3 length is 14 residues. Germline CDR1 SGHKS, CDR2 YYEKEE (reference sequence). The V and J ends lost 4 bases and 5 bases respectively, with 13 bases between them. CDR3 bases: TGTGCCAGCAGCCTGGGGTCCAGTTATCAGCCCCAGCATTTT. Translated, it gives CASSLGSSYQPQHF.

The chain uses TRBV5-4 and TRBJ2-5; D is possibly TRBD1 (6 bases). Germline CDR1 SGHNT, CDR2 YYREEE (reference sequence). Trimming took off 3 bases at V and 1 base at J, with 10 bases between the two ends. CDR3 size: 14 residues. Here the CDR3 reads CASSSGGLQETQYF. The CDR3 bases are TGTGCCAGCAGCTCTGGGGGCCTCCAAGAGACCCAGTACTTC.

The V gene is TRBV5-1, the J gene TRBJ2-1; 9 positions match TRBD2. Germline V gene lookup returns CDR1 SGHRS and CDR2 YFSETQ. The CDR3 has 14 residues. J gave up 2 bases and V 5 bases, and 2 bases lay outside the gene matches. CDR3 sequence: CASRSGGPYNEQFF. DNA of the CDR3: TGCGCCAGCAGAAGCGGGGGGCCCTACAATGAGCAGTTCTTC.

The V and J genes are TRBV4-1 and TRBJ2-6; perhaps TRBD2 as D (6 bases). Germline V lookup: CDR1 MGHRA, CDR2 YSYEKL. Trimming stripped 4 bases from V and 0 bases from J, with 22 bases between. The CDR3 sequence is 20 residues long. The CDR3 loop reads CASSPWRGSLGCSGANVLTF. The DNA for the CDR3 is TGCGCCAGCAGCCCCTGGAGGGGCTCCTTAGGGTGCTCTGGGGCCAACGTCCTGACTTTC.

This clone was recorded only once. This sequence joins TRBV15 and TRBJ1-1; D uncertain. Trimming pared 5 bases from V and 1 base from J, leaving 11 bases between. The CDR3 runs to 14 residues. The V gene's germline CDR1 is LNHNV and CDR2 YYDKDF (reference sequence). CDR3 protein: CATSSNSRNTEAFF. The DNA of the CDR3 is TGTGCCACCAGCTCCAATAGTAGGAACACTGAAGCTTTCTTT. Drawing the rest from reference TRBV15 and TRBJ1-1, the complete variable domain is DAMVIQNPRYQVTQFGKPVTLSCSQTLNHNVMYWYQQKSSQAPKLLFHYYDKDFNNEADTPDNFQSRRPNTSFCFLDIRSPGLGDTAMYLCATSSNSRNTEAFFGQGTRLTVV.

This chain joins TRBV5-1 and TRBJ1-2, with a weak D call TRBD1 (6 bases). Germline CDR1 reads SGHRS; CDR2 reads YFSETQ. Trimming stripped 1 base from V and 8 bases from J, with 9 bases between. CDR3 length: 12 amino acids. The CDR3 sequence: CASSLRGNGYTF. The CDR3 DNA follows: TGCGCCAGCAGCTTGAGGGGGAACGGCTACACCTTC.